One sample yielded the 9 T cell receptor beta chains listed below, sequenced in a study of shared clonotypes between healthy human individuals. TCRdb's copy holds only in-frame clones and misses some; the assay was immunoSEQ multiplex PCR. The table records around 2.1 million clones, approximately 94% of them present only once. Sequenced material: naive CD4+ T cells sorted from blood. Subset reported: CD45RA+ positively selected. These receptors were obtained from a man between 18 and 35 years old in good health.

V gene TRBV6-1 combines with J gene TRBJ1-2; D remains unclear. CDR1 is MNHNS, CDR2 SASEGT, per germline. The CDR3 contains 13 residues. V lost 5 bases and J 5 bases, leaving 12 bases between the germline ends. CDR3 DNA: TGTGCCAGCAGTACGACCTTTACTTATGGCTACACCTTC. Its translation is CASSTTFTYGYTF.

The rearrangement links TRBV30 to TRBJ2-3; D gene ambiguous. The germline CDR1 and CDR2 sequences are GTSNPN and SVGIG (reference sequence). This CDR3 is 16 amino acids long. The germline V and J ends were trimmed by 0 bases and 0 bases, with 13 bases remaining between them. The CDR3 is CAWSVHSTTSTDTQYF. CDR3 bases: TGTGCCTGGAGTGTACACTCGACAACTAGCACAGATACGCAGTATTTT.

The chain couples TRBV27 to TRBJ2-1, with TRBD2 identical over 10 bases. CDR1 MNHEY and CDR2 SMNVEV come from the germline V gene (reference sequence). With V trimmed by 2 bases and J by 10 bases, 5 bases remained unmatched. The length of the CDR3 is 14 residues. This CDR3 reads CASSLRLAGEEQFF. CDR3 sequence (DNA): TGTGCCAGCAGTTTAAGGCTAGCGGGAGAAGAGCAGTTCTTC.

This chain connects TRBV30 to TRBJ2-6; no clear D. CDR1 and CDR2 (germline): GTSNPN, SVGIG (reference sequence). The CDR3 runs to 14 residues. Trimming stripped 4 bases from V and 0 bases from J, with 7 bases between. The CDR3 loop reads CAWNQFSGANVLTF. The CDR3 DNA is TGTGCCTGGAACCAGTTCTCTGGGGCCAACGTCCTGACTTTC.

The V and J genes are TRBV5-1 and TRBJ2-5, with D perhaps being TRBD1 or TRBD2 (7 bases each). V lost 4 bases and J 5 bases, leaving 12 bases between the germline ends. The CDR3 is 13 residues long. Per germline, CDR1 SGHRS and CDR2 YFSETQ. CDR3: CASSQGGSETQYF. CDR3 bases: TGCGCCAGCAGCCAGGGGGGGTCGGAGACCCAGTACTTC. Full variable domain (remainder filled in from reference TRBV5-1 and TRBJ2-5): KAGVTQTPRYLIKTRGQQVTLSCSPISGHRSVSWYQQTPGQGLQFLFEYFSETQRNKGNFPGRFSGRQFSNSRSEMNVSTLELGDSALYLCASSQGGSETQYFGPGTRLLVL.

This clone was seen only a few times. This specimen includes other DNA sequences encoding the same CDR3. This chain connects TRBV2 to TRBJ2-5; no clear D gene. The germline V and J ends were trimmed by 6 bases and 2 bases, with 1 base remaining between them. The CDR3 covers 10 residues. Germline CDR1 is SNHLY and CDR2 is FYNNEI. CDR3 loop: CASRQETQYF. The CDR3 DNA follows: TGTGCCAGCAGGCAAGAGACCCAGTACTTC.

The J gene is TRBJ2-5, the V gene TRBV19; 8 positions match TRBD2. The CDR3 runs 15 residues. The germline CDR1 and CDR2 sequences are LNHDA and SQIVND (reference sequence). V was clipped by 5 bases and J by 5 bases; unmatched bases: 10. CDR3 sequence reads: CASSRPGGADETQYF. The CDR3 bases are TGTGCCAGTAGTCGGCCCGGGGGGGCCGATGAGACCCAGTACTTC.

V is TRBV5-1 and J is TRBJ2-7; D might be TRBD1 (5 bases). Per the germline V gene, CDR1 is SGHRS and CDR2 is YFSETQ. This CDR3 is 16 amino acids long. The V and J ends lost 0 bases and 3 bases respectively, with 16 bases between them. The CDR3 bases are TGCGCCAGCAGCTTGGGTTGGGGCCGCACCAACTACGAGCAGTACTTC. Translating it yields CASSLGWGRTNYEQYF.

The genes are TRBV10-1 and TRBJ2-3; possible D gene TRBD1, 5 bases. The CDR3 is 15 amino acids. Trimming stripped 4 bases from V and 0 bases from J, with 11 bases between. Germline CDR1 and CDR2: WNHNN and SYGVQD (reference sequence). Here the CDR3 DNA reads TGCGCCAGCAGTGTAGACAGAATAAGCACAGATACGCAGTATTTT. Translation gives CASSVDRISTDTQYF.